This T cell receptor (beta chain) was observed in a study of blood T cell repertoires in COVID-19 (TCRdb year 2020). In terms of the full investigation: The collaborator samples originated in the United States, Italy and Spain and spanned the acute and convalescent phases of COVID-19. Subjects who had been exposed to COVID-19, were actively infected with it, or had recovered from it provided the deeply sampled blood TCRbeta repertoires that made up the dataset. The material from the prospective study consisted of cDNA or gDNA derived from T cells, B-cell-depleted T cells, or PBMCs. Where HLA class I and class II types were available, the types were taken from metadata supplied by the sample provider, not from assay-based typing. Samples came from the ongoing ImmuneRACE study (first 160 participants) plus 1,254 subjects from 6 global collaborators. Nearly every sample came with metadata listing a de-identified subject ID, COVID-19 status, age in years and sex. The repertoires were made available in a free public database intended to serve as a resource for research on the immune response to SARS-CoV-2. The research as a whole found: The amount of clinical and demographic metadata varied by source and participant and was provided uncurated.

TCRbeta CDR3 regions were amplified from genomic DNA by means of the immunoSEQ Assay, a bias-controlled multiplex PCR. On the study's bioinformatics: Within the assay, amplification of reference gene primers was used to estimate how many nucleated cells each sample contained. To quantify the absolute abundance of each unique TCRbeta CDR3 rearrangement, sequence reads were collapsed and filtered. For each sample, productive Simpson clonality was calculated by taking the square root of Simpson's diversity index across productive rearrangements. In TCRdb, the immuneACCESS table is reduced to in-frame sequences with V and J assigned. These tables do not hold every clone; where another copy was compared, an unresolved V gene accounts for under half, and the others remain unexplained. V, J and clone size are those of that table, while D and trimming were read from the DNA. In this sample the table shows nearly 100,000 clones, roughly 83% of which occur a single time. Jointly, the top ten make up 15% to 20% of the sample.

The collaborating institutions used their own protocols to collect whole blood in K2EDTA tubes. For TCRbeta analysis, collaborator samples were shipped as frozen whole blood, as isolated PBMCs, or as DNA extracted from either sample type. As regards this clone: Its antigen target is currently unknown. Base quality data are lacking; no much larger clone is found one base away.

The germline V end is reduced by 9 bases and the J end by 7 bases; junction bases left unmatched: 9. In the germline V gene, CDR1 corresponds to SNHLY and CDR2 to FYNNEI. The CDR3 sequence holds 13 residues, the cysteine and phenylalanine included. Only the CDR3 DNA is retained, 39 bases long and in frame from the first base. The chain couples TRBV2 to TRBJ1-5; 7 bases in the middle match TRBD1. The sample taken for sequencing was peripheral blood. The receptor was derived from a woman in her fifties or sixties with acute or convalescent COVID-19. The DNA sequence reads TGTGCCAGTGACAGGGATGAATGGCAGCCCCAGCATTTT. Protein translation: CASDRDEWQPQHF. With the rest looked up from the reference TRBV2 and TRBJ1-5 genes rather than sequenced, the full variable domain is EPEVTQTPSHQVTQMGQEVILRCVPISNHLYFYWYRQILGQKVEFLVSFYNNEISEKSEIFDDQFSVERPDGSNFTLKIRSTKLEDSAMYFCASDRDEWQPQHFGDGTRLSIL.